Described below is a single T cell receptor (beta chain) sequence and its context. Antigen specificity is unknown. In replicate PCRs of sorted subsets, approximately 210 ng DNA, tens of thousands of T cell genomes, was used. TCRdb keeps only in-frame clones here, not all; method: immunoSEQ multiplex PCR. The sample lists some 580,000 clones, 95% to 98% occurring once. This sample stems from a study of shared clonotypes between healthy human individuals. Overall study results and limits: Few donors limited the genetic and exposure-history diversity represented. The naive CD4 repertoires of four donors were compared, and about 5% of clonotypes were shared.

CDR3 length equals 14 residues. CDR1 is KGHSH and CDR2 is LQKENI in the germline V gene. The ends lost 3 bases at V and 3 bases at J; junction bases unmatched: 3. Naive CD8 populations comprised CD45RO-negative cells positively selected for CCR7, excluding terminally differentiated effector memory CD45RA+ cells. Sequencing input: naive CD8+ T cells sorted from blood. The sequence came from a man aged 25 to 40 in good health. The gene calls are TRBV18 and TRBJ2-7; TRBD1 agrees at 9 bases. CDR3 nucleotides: TGTGCCAGCTCACCGGACAGGGGAATCTACGAGCAGTACTTC. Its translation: CASSPDRGIYEQYF.